The 14 T cell receptor beta chains presented below share a single source sample, sequenced in a study of memory B cells and T cells in multiple sclerosis. Using immunoSEQ multiplex PCR, the repertoire was profiled, and TCRdb retains in-frame clones only, with some absent. The table shows around 7,600 clones, with 58% occurring only once. Sequenced material: memory (CD45RO+) CD8+ T cells from blood. The receptors stem from a human donor with multiple sclerosis.

The CDR3 loop is CASSLIPGGPSNNEQFF. CDR3 coding DNA: TGTGCCAGCAGCTTAATTCCGGGAGGGCCCAGTAACAATGAGCAGTTCTTC. The chain uses TRBV7-9 and TRBJ2-1; 8 nucleotides match TRBD2. J lost 5 bases, V lost 2 bases, and 11 bases had no gene match. Germline V lookup: CDR1 SEHNR, CDR2 FQNEAQ (reference sequence). The CDR3 has 17 residues.

The chain uses TRBV29-1 and TRBJ2-1; the D gene is possibly TRBD2 (5 bases). Germline-derived CDR1 and CDR2 are SQVTM and ANQGSEA. The CDR3 length is 17 residues. With 3 bases removed from V and 6 bases from J, the gap between germline ends came to 24 bases. CDR3 bases: TGCAGCGTTGATGGGAATAGTCGGGGAATAAGGTCCAATGAGCAGTTCTTC. Amino acid sequence: CSVDGNSRGIRSNEQFF.

Relative to its sample, this clone is medium-sized. The chain employs TRBV19 and TRBJ1-1, with D uncertain. V lost 3 bases, J lost 4 bases, and 3 bases lay in between. The germline CDR1 and CDR2 sequences are LNHDA and SQIVND (reference sequence). CDR3 length equals 11 residues. CDR3 amino acids: CASSMRTEAFF. CDR3 in DNA: TGTGCCAGTAGTATGCGCACTGAAGCTTTCTTT.

The chain is built from TRBV28 and TRBJ1-1; D uncertain. The germline CDR1 and CDR2 sequences are MDHEN and SYDVKM. Trimming stripped 3 bases from V and 0 bases from J, with 11 bases between. There are 15 residues in the CDR3. The CDR3 region is CASSLVRVMNTEAFF. Written as DNA, the CDR3 is TGTGCCAGCAGTTTGGTACGGGTAATGAACACTGAAGCTTTCTTT.

The chain joins TRBV14 to TRBJ2-3, with TRBD2 matching over 7 bases. The V gene's germline CDR1 is SGHDN and CDR2 FVKESK. V lost 0 bases, J lost 4 bases, and 1 base stayed unmatched. The CDR3 has 14 residues. CDR3 residues: CASSQDGRADTQYF. The CDR3 nucleotides are TGTGCCAGCAGCCAAGATGGGAGGGCAGATACGCAGTATTTT.

This sequence joins TRBV7-3 and TRBJ2-5; D unresolved. Gene TRBJ2-7 matches the end of the DNA better, so the J call may be wrong. The CDR3 is 13 residues long. Germline V gene sequence: CDR1 SGHTA, CDR2 FQGTGA. The CDR3 coding sequence is TGTGCCAGCAGTTACGACAACTCCTACGAGCAGTACTTC. This encodes CASSYDNSYEQYF.

Written as DNA, the CDR3 is TGTGCCAGCAGCCCGAGTCTTTACAATGAGCAGTTCTTC. Its translation: CASSPSLYNEQFF. This rearrangement joins TRBV2 to TRBJ2-1; D remains unclear. This CDR3 is 13 amino acids long. Germline loops: CDR1 SNHLY, CDR2 FYNNEI. Between the trimmed V and J ends, which lost 6 bases and 4 bases, there was a span of 10 bases.

To note about this clone: Germline is not matched at one junction end, which may reflect a read error. This chain connects TRBV7-7 to TRBJ2-6; no reliable D call. From germline, CDR1 is SSHAT and CDR2 FNYEAQ (reference sequence). CDR3 size: 14 residues. CDR3 region: CASSLGPGANVLTF. Here the CDR3 DNA reads TGTGCTAGCAGCCTTGGGCCTGGGGCCAACGTCCTGACTTTC.

The V gene is TRBV5-1, the J gene TRBJ1-2; D remains unclear. From germline, CDR1 is SGHRS and CDR2 YFSETQ. Trimming cost V 0 bases and J 3 bases, with 6 bases left between them. This CDR3 has 13 amino acids. CDR3 bases: TGCGCCAGCAGCTTGGACAATTACTATGGCTACACCTTC. Its protein product is CASSLDNYYGYTF. The whole variable domain, filled in from reference TRBV5-1 and TRBJ1-2, reads KAGVTQTPRYLIKTRGQQVTLSCSPISGHRSVSWYQQTPGQGLQFLFEYFSETQRNKGNFPGRFSGRQFSNSRSEMNVSTLELGDSALYLCASSLDNYYGYTFGSGTRLTVV.

The chain has TRBV5-4 and TRBJ2-3; D possibly corresponds to TRBD1 (6 bases). This CDR3 is 14 amino acids long. With 4 bases removed from V and 3 bases from J, the gap between germline ends came to 12 bases. CDR1 and CDR2 from the germline V gene are SGHNT and YYREEE (reference sequence). CDR3 amino acids: CASSPGTLTDTQYF. In nucleotides, the CDR3 is TGTGCCAGCAGCCCCGGGACACTGACAGATACGCAGTATTTT.

This chain joins TRBV28 and TRBJ1-1, with 7 bases aligning to TRBD1. The CDR3 extends over 14 amino acids. Trimming at V came to 6 bases and at J to 6 bases, leaving 10 bases not matched to a gene. CDR1 MDHEN and CDR2 SYDVKM come from the germline V gene. In DNA form, the CDR3 reads TGTGCCAGCAGGTCCCAGGGGGAAGTCGCTGAAGCTTTCTTT. Translation gives CASRSQGEVAEAFF.

There are a few counts of this clone. The chain carries TRBV6-5 and TRBJ2-1; D possibly corresponds to TRBD1 (6 bases). The CDR3 runs to 10 residues. Germline CDR1 reads MNHEY; CDR2 reads SVGAGI. V dropped 8 bases and J dropped 8 bases, with 7 bases sitting between them. CDR3 protein: CASGGDEQFF. In DNA, the CDR3 is TGTGCCAGCGGGGGCGATGAGCAGTTCTTC.

This clone came up a few times. This chain joins TRBV7-3 and TRBJ1-2; TRBD1 agrees at 9 bases. CDR1 is SGHTA and CDR2 is FQGTGA in the germline V gene. The V and J ends lost 4 bases and 7 bases, in that order; junction bases with no gene match: 7. The CDR3 covers 14 residues. DNA for the CDR3: TGTGCCAGCAGCTCCGTGGGGACAGGGACTGGCTACACCTTC. Residues: CASSSVGTGTGYTF.

V is TRBV27 and J is TRBJ2-5; TRBD2 aligns across 8 bases. This CDR3 region has 14 residues. V gave up 5 bases and J gave up 4 bases; unmatched junction bases: 6. Germline CDR1 is MNHEY and CDR2 is SMNVEV (reference sequence). CDR3 nucleotides: TGTGCCAGCAGTCTAGGACTAGCAGTAGAGACCCAGTACTTC. Its translation is CASSLGLAVETQYF.